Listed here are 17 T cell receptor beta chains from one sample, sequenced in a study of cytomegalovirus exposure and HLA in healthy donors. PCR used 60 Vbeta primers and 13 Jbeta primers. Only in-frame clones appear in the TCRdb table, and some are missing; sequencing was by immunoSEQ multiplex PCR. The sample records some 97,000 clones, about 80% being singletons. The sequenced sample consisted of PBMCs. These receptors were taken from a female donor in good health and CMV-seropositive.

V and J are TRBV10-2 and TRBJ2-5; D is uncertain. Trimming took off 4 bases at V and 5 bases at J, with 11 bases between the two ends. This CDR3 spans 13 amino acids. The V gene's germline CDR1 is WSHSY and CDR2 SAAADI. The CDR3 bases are TGCGCCAGCAGTGGGGTAGTACAGGAGACCCAGTACTTC. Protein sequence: CASSGVVQETQYF.

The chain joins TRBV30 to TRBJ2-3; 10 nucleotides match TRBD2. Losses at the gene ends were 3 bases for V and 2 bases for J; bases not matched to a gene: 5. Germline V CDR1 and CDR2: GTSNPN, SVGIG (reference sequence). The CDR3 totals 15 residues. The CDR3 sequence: CAWRGLAGATDTQYF. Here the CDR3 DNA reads TGTGCCTGGAGGGGGCTAGCGGGAGCCACAGATACGCAGTATTTT.

The CDR3 region has the DNA TGTGCCAGCAGCCAGGTGGACAGGCAGCATTCACCCCTCCACTTT. Amino acid sequence: CASSQVDRQHSPLHF. The chain recombines TRBV4-2 with TRBJ1-6; 7 positions agree with TRBD1. Germline V gene data show CDR1 as LGHNA and CDR2 as YNFKEQ. V trimming: 3 bases; J trimming: 8 bases; junction bases outside the gene matches: 7. The CDR3 length is 15 residues.

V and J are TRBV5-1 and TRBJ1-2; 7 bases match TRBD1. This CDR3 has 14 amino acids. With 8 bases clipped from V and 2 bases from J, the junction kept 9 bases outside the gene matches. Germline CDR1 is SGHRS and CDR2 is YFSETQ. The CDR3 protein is CASSGQPTNYGYTF. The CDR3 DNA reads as TGCGCCAGTTCGGGACAGCCGACGAACTATGGCTACACCTTC.

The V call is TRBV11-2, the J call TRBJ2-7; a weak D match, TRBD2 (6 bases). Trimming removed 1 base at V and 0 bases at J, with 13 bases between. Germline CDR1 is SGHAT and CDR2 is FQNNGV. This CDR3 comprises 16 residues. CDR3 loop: CASSLGILADSYEQYF. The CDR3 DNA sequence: TGTGCCAGCAGCTTAGGGATATTAGCGGACTCCTACGAGCAGTACTTC.

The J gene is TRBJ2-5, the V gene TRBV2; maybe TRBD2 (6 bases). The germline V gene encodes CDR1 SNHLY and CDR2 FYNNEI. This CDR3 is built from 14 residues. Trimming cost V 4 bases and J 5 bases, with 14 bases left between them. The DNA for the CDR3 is TGTGCCAGCAGTGTGAGGTTTGGGGGGGAGACCCAGTACTTC. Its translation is CASSVRFGGETQYF.

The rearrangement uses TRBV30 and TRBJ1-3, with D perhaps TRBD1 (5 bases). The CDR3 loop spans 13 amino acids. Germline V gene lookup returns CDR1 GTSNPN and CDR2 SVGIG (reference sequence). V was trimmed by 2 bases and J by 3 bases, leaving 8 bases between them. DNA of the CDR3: TGTGCCTGGAGTCGGGGGTTTGGAAACACCATATATTTT. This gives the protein CAWSRGFGNTIYF.

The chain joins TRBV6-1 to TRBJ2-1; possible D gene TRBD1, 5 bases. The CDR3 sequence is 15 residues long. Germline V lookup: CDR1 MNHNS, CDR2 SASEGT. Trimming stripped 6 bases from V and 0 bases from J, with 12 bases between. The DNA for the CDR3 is TGTGCCAGCAGAGCGACAGTTAGCTCCTACAATGAGCAGTTCTTC. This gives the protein CASRATVSSYNEQFF.

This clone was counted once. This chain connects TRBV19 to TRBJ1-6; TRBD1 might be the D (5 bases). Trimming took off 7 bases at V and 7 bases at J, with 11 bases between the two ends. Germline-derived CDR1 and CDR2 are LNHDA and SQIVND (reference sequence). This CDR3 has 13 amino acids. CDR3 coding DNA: TGTGCCAGTACAGGGCAATTAAATTCACCCCTCCACTTT. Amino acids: CASTGQLNSPLHF. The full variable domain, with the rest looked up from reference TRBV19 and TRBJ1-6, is DGGITQSPKYLFRKEGQNVTLSCEQNLNHDAMYWYRQDPGQGLRLIYYSQIVNDFQKGDIAEGYSVSREKKESFPLTVTSAQKNPTAFYLCASTGQLNSPLHFGNGTRLTVT.

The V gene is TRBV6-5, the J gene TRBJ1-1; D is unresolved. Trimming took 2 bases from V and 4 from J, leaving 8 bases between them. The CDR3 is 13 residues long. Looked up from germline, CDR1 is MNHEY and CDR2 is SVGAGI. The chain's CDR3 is CASSYEGSTEAFF. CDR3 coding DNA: TGTGCCAGCAGTTACGAGGGAAGCACTGAAGCTTTCTTT.

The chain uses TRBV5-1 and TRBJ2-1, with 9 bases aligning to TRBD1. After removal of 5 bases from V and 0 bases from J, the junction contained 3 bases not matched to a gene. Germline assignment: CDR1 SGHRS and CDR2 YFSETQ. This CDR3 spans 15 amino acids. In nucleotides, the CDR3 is TGCGCCAGCAGACGGGGACAGGGCTCCTACAATGAGCAGTTCTTC. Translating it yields CASRRGQGSYNEQFF.

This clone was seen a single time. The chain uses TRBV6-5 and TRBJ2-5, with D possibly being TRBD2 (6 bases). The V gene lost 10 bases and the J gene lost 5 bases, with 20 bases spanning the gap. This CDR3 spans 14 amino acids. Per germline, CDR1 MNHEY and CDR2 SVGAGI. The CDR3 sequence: CATGERGRRETQYF. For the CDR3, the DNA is TGTGCCACGGGGGAGAGGGGCCGCAGGGAGACCCAGTACTTC.

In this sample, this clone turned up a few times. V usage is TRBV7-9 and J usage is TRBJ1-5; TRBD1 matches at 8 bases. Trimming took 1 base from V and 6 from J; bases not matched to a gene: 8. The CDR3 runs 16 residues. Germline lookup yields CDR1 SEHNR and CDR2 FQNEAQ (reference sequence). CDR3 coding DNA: TGTGCCAGCAGCTTAGAGGGACAGGCGGGGGCTCAGCCCCAGCATTTT. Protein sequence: CASSLEGQAGAQPQHF.

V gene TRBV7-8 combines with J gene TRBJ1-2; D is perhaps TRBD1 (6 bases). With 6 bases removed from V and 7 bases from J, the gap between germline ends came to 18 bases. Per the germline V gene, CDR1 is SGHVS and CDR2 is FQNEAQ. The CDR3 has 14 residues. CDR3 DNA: TGTGCCAGCAGTCTTTCGGGGGGCGGGGTTGGCTACACCTTC. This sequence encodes CASSLSGGGVGYTF.

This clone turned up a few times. CDR3: CLSGGRGDEAFF. For the CDR3, the DNA is TGTCTAAGTGGGGGCAGGGGTGATGAAGCTTTCTTT. The chain uses TRBV19 and TRBJ1-1; a possible D gene is TRBD1 (6 bases). In germline, CDR1 is LNHDA, CDR2 SQIVND (reference sequence). There are 12 residues in the CDR3. Together with reference TRBV19 and TRBJ1-1, the CDR3 gives the full variable domain: DGGITQSPKYLFRKEGQNVTLSCEQNLNHDAMYWYRQDPGQGLRLIYYSQIVNDFQKGDIAEGYSVSREKKESFPLTVTSAQKNPTAFYLCLSGGRGDEAFFGQGTRLTVV.

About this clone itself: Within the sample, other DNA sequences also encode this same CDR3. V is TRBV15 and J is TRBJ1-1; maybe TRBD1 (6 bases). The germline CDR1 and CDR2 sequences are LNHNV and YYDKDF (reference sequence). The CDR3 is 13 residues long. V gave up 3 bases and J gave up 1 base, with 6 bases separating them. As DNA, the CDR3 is TGTGCCACCAGCAGGACAGGGAACACTGAAGCTTTCTTT. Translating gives CATSRTGNTEAFF.

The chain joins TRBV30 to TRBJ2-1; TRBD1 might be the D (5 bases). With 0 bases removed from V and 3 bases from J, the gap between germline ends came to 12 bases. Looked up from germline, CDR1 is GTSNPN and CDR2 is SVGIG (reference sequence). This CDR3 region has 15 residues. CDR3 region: CAWSVVGVIYNEQFF. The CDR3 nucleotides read TGTGCCTGGAGTGTGGTAGGGGTTATCTACAATGAGCAGTTCTTC.